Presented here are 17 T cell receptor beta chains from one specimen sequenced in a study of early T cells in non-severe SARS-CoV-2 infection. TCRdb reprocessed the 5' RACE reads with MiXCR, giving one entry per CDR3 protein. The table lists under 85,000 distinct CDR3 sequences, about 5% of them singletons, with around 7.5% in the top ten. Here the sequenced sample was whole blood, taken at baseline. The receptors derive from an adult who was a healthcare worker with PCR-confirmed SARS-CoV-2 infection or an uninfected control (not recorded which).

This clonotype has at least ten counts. In nucleotides, the CDR3 is TGCGCCAGCAGCTTCCGCGACCCCCGGGACAGGGGGCCAGGGGACACTGAAGCTTTCTTT. Residues: CASSFRDPRDRGPGDTEAFF. This sequence joins TRBV5-1 and TRBJ1-1; TRBD1 matches at 12 bases. Trimming took 2 bases from V and 3 from J; bases not matched to a gene: 17. The CDR3 loop spans 20 amino acids. Germline V gene data show CDR1 as SGHRS and CDR2 as YFSETQ.

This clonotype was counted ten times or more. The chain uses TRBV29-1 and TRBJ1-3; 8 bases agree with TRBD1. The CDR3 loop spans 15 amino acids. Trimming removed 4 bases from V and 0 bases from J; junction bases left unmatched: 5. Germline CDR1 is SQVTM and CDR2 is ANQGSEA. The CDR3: CSVGDRGSSGNTIYF. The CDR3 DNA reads TGCAGCGTTGGAGACAGGGGAAGCTCTGGAAACACCATATATTTT.

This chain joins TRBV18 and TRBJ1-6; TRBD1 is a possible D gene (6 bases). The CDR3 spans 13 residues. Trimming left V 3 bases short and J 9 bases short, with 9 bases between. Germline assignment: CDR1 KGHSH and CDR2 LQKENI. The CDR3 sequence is CASSPDRPSPLHF. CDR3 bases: TGTGCCAGCTCACCCGACAGGCCTTCACCCCTCCACTTT.

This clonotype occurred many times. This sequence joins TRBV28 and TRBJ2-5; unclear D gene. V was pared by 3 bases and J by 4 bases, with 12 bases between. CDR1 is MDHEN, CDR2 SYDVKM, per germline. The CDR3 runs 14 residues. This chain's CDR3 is CASSFPRSIETQYF. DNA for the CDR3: TGTGCCAGCAGTTTCCCCCGCAGCATAGAGACCCAGTACTTC.

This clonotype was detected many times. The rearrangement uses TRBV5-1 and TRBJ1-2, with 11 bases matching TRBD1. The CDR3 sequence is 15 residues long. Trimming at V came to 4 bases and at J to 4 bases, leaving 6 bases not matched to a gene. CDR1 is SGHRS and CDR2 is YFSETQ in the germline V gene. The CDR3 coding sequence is TGCGCCAGCAGCCGGACAGGGGGCTGGGGCTATGGCTACACCTTC. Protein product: CASSRTGGWGYGYTF.

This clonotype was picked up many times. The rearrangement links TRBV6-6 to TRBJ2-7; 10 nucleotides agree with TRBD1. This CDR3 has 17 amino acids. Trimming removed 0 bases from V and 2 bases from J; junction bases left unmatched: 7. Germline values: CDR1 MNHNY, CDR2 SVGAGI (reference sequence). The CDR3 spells CASSYSIIGQGAYEQYF. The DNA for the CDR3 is TGTGCCAGCAGTTACTCGATTATCGGACAGGGGGCCTACGAGCAGTACTTC.

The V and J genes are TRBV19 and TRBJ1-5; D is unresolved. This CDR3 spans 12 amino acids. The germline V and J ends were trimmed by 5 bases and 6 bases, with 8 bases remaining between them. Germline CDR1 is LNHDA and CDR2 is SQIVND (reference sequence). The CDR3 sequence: CASSLWGQPQHF. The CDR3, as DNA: TGTGCCAGTAGTCTGTGGGGTCAGCCCCAGCATTTT.

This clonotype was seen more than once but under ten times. CDR3 in amino acids: CASSLAGPNTGELFF. The DNA of the CDR3 is TGTGCCAGCAGCCTAGCGGGACCTAACACCGGGGAGCTGTTTTTT. The chain recombines TRBV7-3 with TRBJ2-2, with 9 bases matching TRBD2. This CDR3 contains 15 residues. The trim removed 5 bases at V and 2 bases at J, leaving 3 bases unmatched. Germline values: CDR1 SGHTA, CDR2 FQGTGA. Complete variable domain (other parts from reference TRBV7-3 and TRBJ2-2): GAGVSQTPSNKVTEKGKYVELRCDPISGHTALYWYRQSLGQGPEFLIYFQGTGAADDSGLPNDRFFAVRPEGSVSTLKIQRTERGDSAVYLCASSLAGPNTGELFFGEGSRLTVL.

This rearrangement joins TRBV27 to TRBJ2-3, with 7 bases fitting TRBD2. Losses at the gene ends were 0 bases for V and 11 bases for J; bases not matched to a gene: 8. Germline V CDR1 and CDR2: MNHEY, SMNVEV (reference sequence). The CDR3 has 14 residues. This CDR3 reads CASSLSFGGSGQYF. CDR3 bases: TGTGCCAGCAGTTTATCGTTCGGCGGGAGCGGGCAGTATTTT.

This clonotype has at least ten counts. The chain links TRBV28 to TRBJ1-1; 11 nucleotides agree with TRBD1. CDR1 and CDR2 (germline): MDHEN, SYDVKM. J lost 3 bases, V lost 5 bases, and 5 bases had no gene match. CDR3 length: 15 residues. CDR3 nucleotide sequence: TGTGCCAGCAGTGGCGGGGGACAGGGGGACACTGAAGCTTTCTTT. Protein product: CASSGGGQGDTEAFF.

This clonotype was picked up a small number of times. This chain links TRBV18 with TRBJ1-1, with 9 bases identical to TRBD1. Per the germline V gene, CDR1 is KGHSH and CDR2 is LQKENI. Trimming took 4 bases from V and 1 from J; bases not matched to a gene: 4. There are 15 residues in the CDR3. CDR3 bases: TGTGCCAGCTCACGTGGGACAGGGAGGAACACTGAAGCTTTCTTT. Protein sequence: CASSRGTGRNTEAFF.

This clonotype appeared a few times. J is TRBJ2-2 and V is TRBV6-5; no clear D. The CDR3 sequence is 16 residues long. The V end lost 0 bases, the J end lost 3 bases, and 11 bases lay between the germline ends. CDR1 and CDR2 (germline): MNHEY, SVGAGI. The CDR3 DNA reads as TGTGCCAGCAGTTACTCAAGGAATGTGGACACCGGGGAGCTGTTTTTT. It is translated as CASSYSRNVDTGELFF.

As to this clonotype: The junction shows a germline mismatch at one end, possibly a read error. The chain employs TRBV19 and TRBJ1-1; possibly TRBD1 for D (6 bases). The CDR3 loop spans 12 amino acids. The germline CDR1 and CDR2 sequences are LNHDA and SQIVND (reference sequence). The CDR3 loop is CATQTGFTEVFF. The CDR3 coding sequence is TGTGCCACACAGACAGGCTTCACTGAAGTTTTCTTT.

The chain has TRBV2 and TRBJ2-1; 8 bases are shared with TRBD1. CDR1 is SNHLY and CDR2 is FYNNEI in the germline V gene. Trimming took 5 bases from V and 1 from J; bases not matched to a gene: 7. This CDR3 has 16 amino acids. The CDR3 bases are TGTGCCAGCAGTTCCCGGACAGGGAAGTCCTACAATGAGCAGTTCTTC. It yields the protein CASSSRTGKSYNEQFF.

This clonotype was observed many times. The CDR3 DNA is TGTGCCAGCAGCTTAAACAGGGGCTGGACCTACGAGCAGTACTTC. Translated: CASSLNRGWTYEQYF. This chain links TRBV5-6 with TRBJ2-7; 7 nucleotides align to TRBD1. The germline CDR1 and CDR2 sequences are SGHDT and YYEEEE. Germline trimming cut 2 bases from V and 2 bases from J; bases unmatched to any gene: 7. The CDR3 runs to 15 residues.

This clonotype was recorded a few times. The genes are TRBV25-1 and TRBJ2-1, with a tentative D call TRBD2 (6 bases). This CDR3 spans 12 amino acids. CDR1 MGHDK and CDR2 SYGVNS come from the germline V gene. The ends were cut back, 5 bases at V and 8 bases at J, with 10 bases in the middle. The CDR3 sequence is CASSKSGYEQFF. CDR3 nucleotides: TGTGCCAGCAGTAAGAGCGGGTATGAGCAGTTCTTC.

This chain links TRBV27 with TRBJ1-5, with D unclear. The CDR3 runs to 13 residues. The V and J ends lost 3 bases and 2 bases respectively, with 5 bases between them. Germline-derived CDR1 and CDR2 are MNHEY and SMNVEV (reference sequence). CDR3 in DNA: TGTGCCAGCAGTTTTTTGGGCAATCAGCCCCAGCATTTT. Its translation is CASSFLGNQPQHF.